Here is one T cell receptor (beta chain) with its context. Its matching antigen is unknown. These data come from a study of T cell responses to AZD1222 COVID-19 vaccine. V lost 6 bases and J lost 0, with 9 bases in between. This CDR3 is 13 amino acids long. CDR1 is SNHLY, CDR2 FYNNEI, per germline. The protocol was immunoSEQ multiplex PCR, while the TCRdb copy is restricted to in-frame clones and leaves out a portion. The sample shows around 99,000 clones, approximately 90% of them seen only once. Whole-study results and caveats: Repertoire samples came only from after the peak T cell response.

The sequencing here drew on peripheral blood, taken 28 days after the second AZD1222 dose. This chain joins TRBV2 and TRBJ2-7; the D gene is possibly TRBD1 (5 bases). This clonotype was sampled from an adult who received the AZD1222 COVID-19 vaccine. Here the CDR3 reads CASRKGNSYEQYF. The CDR3, as DNA: TGTGCCAGCAGGAAGGGGAACTCCTACGAGCAGTACTTC.